This TCR beta chain is drawn from a study of long-term antiretroviral therapy in people with HIV. Germline V gene data show CDR1 as SGHDN and CDR2 as FVKESK. This CDR3 has 11 amino acids. Between the trimmed V and J ends, which lost 3 bases and 4 bases, there was a span of 4 bases. Survey level was the resolution at which the v3.0 immunoSEQ assay ran. Data came from immunoSEQ multiplex PCR; TCRdb stores just in-frame clones and leaves some out. The data contain 30,000 or so clones, 90% of them seen just once; the ten biggest clones take up approximately 4.5%. Note on this clone: The antigen is undetermined. This same CDR3 is encoded by further DNA sequences in the sample.

Regarding the study as a whole: Transplant-donor-level diversity was not reached after ART, though diversity increased.

This sample comprised unsorted PBMCs, obtained 5.2 years after starting antiretroviral therapy. The receptor comes from a woman in her forties with HIV. The J gene is TRBJ2-7, the V gene TRBV14; D call uncertain. CDR3 DNA sequence: TGTGCCAGCAGCCAGGGGTACGAGCAGTACTTC. Translating it yields CASSQGYEQYF.